These 13 T cell receptor beta chains were all obtained from the same sample, sequenced in a study of tumor and adjacent non-tumor tissue in lung cancer. No cell sorting was done before RNA was extracted from the tissue. This non-tumor lung sample came from over 3 cm beyond the tumor edge. A modified ARM-PCR protocol with three rounds of nested PCR amplified TCRbeta. From the multiplex PCR reads, TCRdb called clonotypes with MiXCR, one entry per CDR3 protein. Counted here are around 76,000 distinct CDR3 sequences, just over 75% occurring once; the ten biggest clones make up about two fifths. The sequenced material came from distant non-tumor lung tissue. The receptors derive from a man aged 65-85 years with non-small cell lung cancer.

In the case of this clonotype: In this CDR3 the conserved last residue, phenylalanine or tryptophan, is missing, so a read error is likely. The chain has TRBV4-1 and TRBJ2-1; 8 positions match TRBD2. V trimming: 3 bases; J trimming: 9 bases; junction bases outside the gene matches: 13. The CDR3 loop spans 16 amino acids. The germline gives CDR1 MGHRA, CDR2 YSYEKL. The CDR3 region is CASSHGDPGLGGEQFY. CDR3 nucleotides: TGCGCCAGCAGCCATGGAGACCCGGGACTAGGTGGTGAGCAGTTCTAC.

This clonotype turned up a few times. This rearrangement joins TRBV28 to TRBJ2-7; 10 bases map to TRBD2. V dropped 4 bases and J dropped 3; count of bases not matched to a gene: 6. Germline V gene data show CDR1 as MDHEN and CDR2 as SYDVKM. The CDR3 is 15 residues long. The CDR3 DNA sequence: TGTGCCAGCAGTTCCCAGGCTAGCGGGAGCTACGAGCAGTACTTC. This gives the protein CASSSQASGSYEQYF.

This sequence joins TRBV29-1 and TRBJ2-7; D not certain. V was clipped by 8 bases and J by 7 bases, with 9 bases between them. CDR1 and CDR2 from the germline V gene are SQVTM and ANQGSEA. This CDR3 region has 9 residues. The CDR3: CSPVTEQYF. CDR3 nucleotide sequence: TGCAGCCCCGTGACTGAGCAGTACTTC.

This clonotype came up many times. DNA of the CDR3: TGCAGCGTTGTCACTAGCGAGGTCCCCGGGGAGCTGTTTTTT. It translates to CSVVTSEVPGELFF. The chain has TRBV29-1 and TRBJ2-2; 7 nucleotides align to TRBD2. Trimming at V came to 4 bases and at J to 6 bases, leaving 8 bases not matched to a gene. CDR1 and CDR2 from the germline V gene are SQVTM and ANQGSEA. The CDR3 runs to 14 residues.

This clonotype showed up many times. The chain employs TRBV29-1 and TRBJ2-7, with 7 bases fitting TRBD1. This CDR3 comprises 13 residues. Losses at the gene ends were 4 bases for V and 3 bases for J; bases not matched to a gene: 6. Germline CDR1 reads SQVTM; CDR2 reads ANQGSEA. This CDR3 is CSVARQGFYEQYF. CDR3 DNA sequence: TGCAGCGTTGCCAGACAGGGTTTCTACGAGCAGTACTTC.

Comment on this clonotype: Germline is not matched at one junction end, which may reflect a read error. The V call is TRBV20-1, the J call TRBJ2-3; D unresolved. This CDR3 is built from 14 residues. CDR1 DFQATT and CDR2 SNEGSKA come from the germline V gene (reference sequence). CDR3 coding DNA: TGCAATGCTAGACTCGACACCAACACAGATACGCAGTATTTT. Translation: CNARLDTNTDTQYF.

This sequence joins TRBV29-1 and TRBJ2-7; D is perhaps TRBD2 (6 bases). Deletions cut 2 bases from V and 7 bases from J, with 12 bases between. CDR3 length equals 12 residues. The V gene's germline CDR1 is SQVTM and CDR2 ANQGSEA. DNA of the CDR3: TGCAGCGTTGAATCCAAGGACTATGAGCAGTACTTC. Its protein is CSVESKDYEQYF.

Note on this clonotype: The junction differs from germline at one of its ends, possibly a read error. The CDR3 is CVSSRSTLGNSALHF. Here the CDR3 DNA reads TGTGTCAGCAGCCGGTCGACCCTCGGTAATTCAGCCCTCCACTTT. The genes are TRBV4-2 and TRBJ1-6; D gene ambiguous. The CDR3 consists of 15 residues. Per the germline V gene, CDR1 is LGHNA and CDR2 is YNFKEQ.

Note on this clonotype: At one end, the junction sequence differs from germline, possibly due to a read error. This rearrangement joins TRBV29-1 to TRBJ1-2; D remains unclear. This CDR3 contains 16 residues. In germline, CDR1 is SQVTM, CDR2 ANQGSEA. The CDR3 DNA follows: TGCAGCGTTGTCCCCTATCAATCCTCGGGAGAAGATGACAACATCTTC. Translated, it gives CSVVPYQSSGEDDNIF.

This clonotype was picked up a small number of times. Being one base from a much bigger clone, this may be a read error. The rearrangement uses TRBV6-2 or TRBV6-3 and TRBJ2-7; no clear D. CDR3 length: 11 residues. CDR1 and CDR2 (germline): MNHEY, SVGEGT. The CDR3 nucleotides are TGTACCAGCAGTACCTGGGGCGAGCAGTACTTC. Its protein product is CTSSTWGEQYF.

J is TRBJ2-1 and V is TRBV5-6; no clear D gene. Germline loops: CDR1 SGHDT, CDR2 YYEEEE. V was cut by 6 bases and J by 0 bases, with 16 bases left in between. The CDR3 spans 16 residues. CDR3 DNA: TGTGCCAGCAATTCCGGTACTGCGAGCTCCTACAATGAGCAGTTCTTC. This translates into CASNSGTASSYNEQFF.

This clonotype appeared once. The CDR3 end shows no conserved phenylalanine or tryptophan, and so a read error is likely. The chain links TRBV28 to TRBJ2-5, with D possibly matching TRBD2 (5 bases). Germline values: CDR1 MDHEN, CDR2 SYDVKM. This CDR3 has 16 amino acids. The CDR3 sequence: CASSTRALPPQETQYC. In nucleotides, the CDR3 is TGTGCAAGCAGTACGAGGGCGCTTCCCCCCCAAGAGACCCAGTACTGC.

Concerning this clonotype: One junction end disagrees with the germline gene, perhaps due to a read error. The gene calls are TRBV28 and TRBJ1-2; unclear D gene. Germline assignment: CDR1 MDHEN and CDR2 SYDVKM. This CDR3 has 12 amino acids. In nucleotides, the CDR3 is TGTGCCAACAGTTTACACCCAGCGGGCTACACCTTC. Protein: CANSLHPAGYTF.